The rows below give T cell receptor beta chains drawn from one sample of a study of OX40 agonist ivuxolimab in advanced cancers. Using immunoSEQ multiplex PCR, the repertoire was profiled, and TCRdb retains in-frame clones only, with some absent. The profile shows approximately 58,000 clones, roughly 77% of them singletons. The sample consisted of CD4+ or CD8+ T cells sorted from blood, taken in a trial of the OX40 agonist ivuxolimab. These receptors came from an adult with an advanced solid tumor such as melanoma, head and neck, liver or kidney cancer. CDR3s include the opening cysteine and the closing phenylalanine or tryptophan. Fields, in order: V gene, J gene, clone size, D gene, CDR3 DNA, CDR3 protein. The D gene is left open where the match is weak. For some rows the clone size is stated as once, few or many, or as a class when expanded; others skip it.

v_call: TRBV7-9; j_call: TRBJ2-5; clone_size: .; d_call: .; cdr3_nt: TGTGCCAGCACCATGTCCGGACAAGAGACCCAGTACTTC; cdr3_aa: CASTMSGQETQYF
v_call: TRBV19; j_call: TRBJ1-1; clone_size: .; d_call: .; cdr3_nt: TGTGCCAGTAGTATCGGGTTCGCAGGACGGGGGTACACTGAAGCTTTCTTT; cdr3_aa: CASSIGFAGRGYTEAFF
v_call: TRBV11-2; j_call: TRBJ1-2; clone_size: .; d_call: .; cdr3_nt: TGTGCCAGCAGCTTACAGGGAGGCTACACCTTC; cdr3_aa: CASSLQGGYTF
v_call: TRBV9; j_call: TRBJ1-2; clone_size: few; d_call: .; cdr3_nt: TGTGCCAGCAGCGTAGGCAGTCTTGGGGGCTACACCTTC; cdr3_aa: CASSVGSLGGYTF
v_call: TRBV14; j_call: TRBJ2-7; clone_size: once; d_call: TRBD1; cdr3_nt: TGTGCCAGCAGCCACCTGAAGACAGGGGGCTACGAGCAGTACTTC; cdr3_aa: CASSHLKTGGYEQYF
v_call: TRBV5-4; j_call: TRBJ2-1; clone_size: once; d_call: .; cdr3_nt: TGTGCCAGCAGCTCTGGGTTAGCAAGGGATTTATACAATGAGCAGTTCTTC; cdr3_aa: CASSSGLARDLYNEQFF
v_call: TRBV28; j_call: TRBJ2-7; clone_size: once; d_call: .; cdr3_nt: TGTGCCAGCAGTCCCATAATACTCGGGGGCTCCTACGAGCAGTACTTC; cdr3_aa: CASSPIILGGSYEQYF
v_call: TRBV19; j_call: TRBJ2-2; clone_size: once; d_call: .; cdr3_nt: TGTGCCAGTAGTATTGGTCGTCAGGGTAACACCGGGGAGCTGTTTTTT; cdr3_aa: CASSIGRQGNTGELFF
v_call: TRBV7-9; j_call: TRBJ2-5; clone_size: .; d_call: .; cdr3_nt: TGTGCCAGCAGCTTATACAGTCAGGGAGGAGAGACCCAGTACTTC; cdr3_aa: CASSLYSQGGETQYF
v_call: TRBV6-5; j_call: TRBJ2-5; clone_size: .; d_call: .; cdr3_nt: TGTGCCAGCAGCCACAGCACCCAGTTCCTGGCGGGCCAGTACTTC; cdr3_aa: CASSHSTQFLAGQYF
v_call: TRBV15; j_call: TRBJ1-1; clone_size: .; d_call: .; cdr3_nt: TGTGCCACCAGCAGAGTGATTGGGACCCGGGAAGCTTTCTTT; cdr3_aa: CATSRVIGTREAFF
v_call: TRBV21-1; j_call: TRBJ1-4; clone_size: .; d_call: .; cdr3_nt: TGTGCCAGCAGAGAAATTCGCCATAATGAAAAACTGTTTTTT; cdr3_aa: CASREIRHNEKLFF
v_call: TRBV18; j_call: TRBJ1-5; clone_size: .; d_call: .; cdr3_nt: TGTGCCAGCTCATCCATCCCGGGACAAGTTCAGGAGCAGCCCCAGCATTTT; cdr3_aa: CASSSIPGQVQEQPQHF
v_call: TRBV5-3; j_call: TRBJ2-1; clone_size: .; d_call: TRBD1; cdr3_nt: TGTGCCAGAAGCGGGGGACAGGACAATGAGCAGTTCTTC; cdr3_aa: CARSGGQDNEQFF
v_call: TRBV10-3; j_call: TRBJ1-1; clone_size: .; d_call: TRBD1; cdr3_nt: TGTGCCATCAGTGATTGGACAGGGGGCATTTTCGGAATGAACACTGAAGCTTTCTTT; cdr3_aa: CAISDWTGGIFGMNTEAFF
v_call: TRBV2; j_call: TRBJ2-1; clone_size: .; d_call: TRBD1; cdr3_nt: TGTGCCAGCAGCGACATTATGAGACAGGGCTCCTACAATGAGCAGTTCTTC; cdr3_aa: CASSDIMRQGSYNEQFF
v_call: TRBV6-1; j_call: TRBJ1-5; clone_size: .; d_call: .; cdr3_nt: TGTGCCAGCATACCGTACCCGAGTAGCAATCAGCCCCAGCATTTT; cdr3_aa: CASIPYPSSNQPQHF
v_call: TRBV2; j_call: TRBJ2-3; clone_size: .; d_call: TRBD2; cdr3_nt: TGTGCCAGCAGTGGGCAGACTAGCGCCTCTGGGTATACGCAGTATTTT; cdr3_aa: CASSGQTSASGYTQYF
v_call: TRBV10-1; j_call: TRBJ2-5; clone_size: .; d_call: .; cdr3_nt: TGCGCCAGCAGTGAGTCAGGACAGGAGACCCAGTACTTC; cdr3_aa: CASSESGQETQYF
v_call: TRBV19; j_call: TRBJ2-7; clone_size: .; d_call: .; cdr3_nt: TGTGCCAGTAGTAACCAGGACCGGGTCTCCTACGAGCAGTACTTC; cdr3_aa: CASSNQDRVSYEQYF
v_call: TRBV28; j_call: TRBJ2-1; clone_size: .; d_call: .; cdr3_nt: TGTGCCAGCAGACCCGGGGTTCGTGAGCAGTTCTTC; cdr3_aa: CASRPGVREQFF
v_call: TRBV14; j_call: TRBJ1-2; clone_size: .; d_call: .; cdr3_nt: TGTGCCAGCAGCCAAGTATCGGGGTATGGCTACACCTTC; cdr3_aa: CASSQVSGYGYTF
v_call: TRBV5-1; j_call: TRBJ2-5; clone_size: .; d_call: TRBD1; cdr3_nt: TGCGCCAGCAGCTTGGGCCCGGGACAGGGTGGGGAGACCCAGTACTTC; cdr3_aa: CASSLGPGQGGETQYF
v_call: TRBV18; j_call: TRBJ1-6; clone_size: .; d_call: .; cdr3_nt: TGTGCCAGCTCACCGGGGAGCTCCTATAATTCACCCCTCCACTTT; cdr3_aa: CASSPGSSYNSPLHF
v_call: TRBV11-3; j_call: TRBJ2-2; clone_size: .; d_call: .; cdr3_nt: TGTGCCAGCAGCTTACAGGGTACCGGGGAGCTGTTTTTT; cdr3_aa: CASSLQGTGELFF
v_call: TRBV30; j_call: TRBJ2-7; clone_size: .; d_call: TRBD2; cdr3_nt: TGTGCCTGGAGAGTGCTAGCGGGAGTGGGGGAGCAGTACTTC; cdr3_aa: CAWRVLAGVGEQYF
v_call: TRBV9; j_call: TRBJ1-2; clone_size: few; d_call: .; cdr3_nt: TGTGCCAGCAGCGCGGGCTTGATGGGGGGCTACACCTTC; cdr3_aa: CASSAGLMGGYTF
v_call: TRBV6-1; j_call: TRBJ2-5; clone_size: once; d_call: .; cdr3_nt: TGTGCCAGTTCAGGGACTTACCAAGAGACCCAGTACTTC; cdr3_aa: CASSGTYQETQYF
v_call: TRBV7-9; j_call: TRBJ2-3; clone_size: .; d_call: .; cdr3_nt: TGTGCCAGCAGCTCCCGGGTTGGGTCGGGAGATACGCAGTATTTT; cdr3_aa: CASSSRVGSGDTQYF
v_call: TRBV9; j_call: TRBJ2-1; clone_size: .; d_call: TRBD2; cdr3_nt: TGTGCCAGCAGCGCCGGGACTAGCGGGACGCAATCGTACAATGAGCAGTTCTTC; cdr3_aa: CASSAGTSGTQSYNEQFF
v_call: TRBV28; j_call: TRBJ2-7; clone_size: .; d_call: .; cdr3_nt: TGTGCCAGCAACCGACAGGGAGGGTACGAGCAGTACTTC; cdr3_aa: CASNRQGGYEQYF
v_call: TRBV11-2; j_call: TRBJ2-2; clone_size: .; d_call: TRBD1; cdr3_nt: TGTGCCAGCAGCCCCGGGACAGCCAACACCGGGGAGCTGTTTTTT; cdr3_aa: CASSPGTANTGELFF
v_call: TRBV2; j_call: TRBJ2-7; clone_size: .; d_call: .; cdr3_nt: TGTGCCAGCACCCGGGGGGGGCAGGGGGTTGGCGAGCAGTACTTC; cdr3_aa: CASTRGGQGVGEQYF
v_call: TRBV2; j_call: TRBJ2-3; clone_size: .; d_call: TRBD2; cdr3_nt: TGTGCCAGCAGTGGCCAGCGGGGTAGCACAGATACGCAGTATTTT; cdr3_aa: CASSGQRGSTDTQYF
v_call: TRBV7-9; j_call: TRBJ2-4; clone_size: .; d_call: TRBD1; cdr3_nt: TGTGCCAGCAGCTCCAGACAGGGGGCAAGTGACATTCAGTACTTC; cdr3_aa: CASSSRQGASDIQYF
v_call: TRBV6-5; j_call: TRBJ2-3; clone_size: .; d_call: .; cdr3_nt: TGTGCCAGCCGACTCAGGGGAACAGATACGCAGTATTTT; cdr3_aa: CASRLRGTDTQYF
v_call: TRBV15; j_call: TRBJ2-1; clone_size: once; d_call: TRBD2; cdr3_nt: TGTGCCACCAGCGGAGGACTAGCGGGAGGGCTGGGTGAGCAGTTCTTC; cdr3_aa: CATSGGLAGGLGEQFF
v_call: TRBV13; j_call: TRBJ1-6; clone_size: .; d_call: TRBD1; cdr3_nt: TGTGCCAGCAGCTTACAGGGGGGTTCACCCCTCCACTTT; cdr3_aa: CASSLQGGSPLHF
v_call: TRBV28; j_call: TRBJ1-5; clone_size: .; d_call: .; cdr3_nt: TGTGCCAGCAGTTTAGTTCAGGGTGGTCAGCCCCAGCATTTT; cdr3_aa: CASSLVQGGQPQHF
v_call: TRBV10-1; j_call: TRBJ1-5; clone_size: .; d_call: .; cdr3_nt: TGCGCCAGCAGCCGCAAGGGCGAGAATCAGCCCCAGCATTTT; cdr3_aa: CASSRKGENQPQHF
v_call: TRBV30; j_call: TRBJ2-4; clone_size: .; d_call: TRBD2; cdr3_nt: TGTGCCTGGAGTACTGGCGGGAGTACCCTCTTC; cdr3_aa: CAWSTGGSTLF
v_call: TRBV5-4; j_call: TRBJ2-7; clone_size: .; d_call: .; cdr3_nt: TGTGCCAGCAGCTTGATTGGAGGTGGGACACGCGAGCAGTACTTC; cdr3_aa: CASSLIGGGTREQYF
v_call: TRBV20-1; j_call: TRBJ1-1; clone_size: few; d_call: .; cdr3_nt: TGCAGGATGAGCCAGAACACTGAAGCTTTCTTT; cdr3_aa: CRMSQNTEAFF
v_call: TRBV19; j_call: TRBJ1-2; clone_size: .; d_call: .; cdr3_nt: TGTGCCAGTAGCGTGGGAGGAAACTATGGCTACACCTTC; cdr3_aa: CASSVGGNYGYTF
v_call: TRBV27; j_call: TRBJ1-2; clone_size: medium-sized; d_call: .; cdr3_nt: TGTGCCAGCAGTTTATCCGCCCCTGCCTTAAACGGCTACACCTTC; cdr3_aa: CASSLSAPALNGYTF
v_call: TRBV4-2; j_call: TRBJ2-7; clone_size: .; d_call: .; cdr3_nt: TGTGCCAGCAGCTTGGCAGACAGACCATACGAGCAGTACTTC; cdr3_aa: CASSLADRPYEQYF
v_call: TRBV7-8; j_call: TRBJ2-1; clone_size: few; d_call: .; cdr3_nt: TGTGCCAGCAGCTTAGCGCTGGCTCCTAGGATCACTGAGCAGTTCTTC; cdr3_aa: CASSLALAPRITEQFF
v_call: TRBV2; j_call: TRBJ2-3; clone_size: .; d_call: TRBD1; cdr3_nt: TGTGCCAGCACATACAGGGGTTCCACAGATACGCAGTATTTT; cdr3_aa: CASTYRGSTDTQYF
v_call: TRBV2; j_call: TRBJ1-1; clone_size: .; d_call: .; cdr3_nt: TGTGCCAGCCTCGTGGGGGCAGCCACTGAAGCTTTCTTT; cdr3_aa: CASLVGAATEAFF
v_call: TRBV6-5; j_call: TRBJ1-6; clone_size: few; d_call: .; cdr3_nt: TGTGCCAGCAGCCACAGGGACCAAAATTCACCCCTCCACTTT; cdr3_aa: CASSHRDQNSPLHF
v_call: TRBV7-9; j_call: TRBJ2-2; clone_size: .; d_call: .; cdr3_nt: TGTGCCAGCAGCTTAGACGACGGTTGGTTGGGGGAGCTGTTTTTT; cdr3_aa: CASSLDDGWLGELFF
v_call: TRBV18; j_call: TRBJ2-5; clone_size: .; d_call: .; cdr3_nt: TGTGCCAGCTCACCCCCTGACGAGACCCAGTACTTC; cdr3_aa: CASSPPDETQYF
v_call: TRBV10-3; j_call: TRBJ1-2; clone_size: .; d_call: .; cdr3_nt: TGTGCCATCAGTGGCAGCCGGGGGCGAGGGTATAGAGGGAACTATGGCTACACCTTC; cdr3_aa: CAISGSRGRGYRGNYGYTF
v_call: TRBV2; j_call: TRBJ1-1; clone_size: few; d_call: .; cdr3_nt: TGTGCCAGCAAAGGGGACACTGAAGCTTTCTTT; cdr3_aa: CASKGDTEAFF